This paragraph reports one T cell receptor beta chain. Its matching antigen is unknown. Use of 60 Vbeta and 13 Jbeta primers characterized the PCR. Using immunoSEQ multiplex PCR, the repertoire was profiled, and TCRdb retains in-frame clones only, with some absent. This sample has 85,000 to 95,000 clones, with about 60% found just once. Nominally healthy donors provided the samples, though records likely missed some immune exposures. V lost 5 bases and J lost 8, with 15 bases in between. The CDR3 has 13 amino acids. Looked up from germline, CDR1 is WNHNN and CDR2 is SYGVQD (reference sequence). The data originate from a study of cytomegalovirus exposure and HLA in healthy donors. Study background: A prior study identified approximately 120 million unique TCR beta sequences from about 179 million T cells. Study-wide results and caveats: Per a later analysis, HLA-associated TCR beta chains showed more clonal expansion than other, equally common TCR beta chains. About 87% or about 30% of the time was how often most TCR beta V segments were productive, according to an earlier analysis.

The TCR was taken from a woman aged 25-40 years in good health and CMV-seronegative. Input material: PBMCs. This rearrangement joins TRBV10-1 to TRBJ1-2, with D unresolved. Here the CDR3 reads CASSLTALGGYTF. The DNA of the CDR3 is TGCGCCAGCAGTCTTACAGCTCTCGGAGGCTACACCTTC.